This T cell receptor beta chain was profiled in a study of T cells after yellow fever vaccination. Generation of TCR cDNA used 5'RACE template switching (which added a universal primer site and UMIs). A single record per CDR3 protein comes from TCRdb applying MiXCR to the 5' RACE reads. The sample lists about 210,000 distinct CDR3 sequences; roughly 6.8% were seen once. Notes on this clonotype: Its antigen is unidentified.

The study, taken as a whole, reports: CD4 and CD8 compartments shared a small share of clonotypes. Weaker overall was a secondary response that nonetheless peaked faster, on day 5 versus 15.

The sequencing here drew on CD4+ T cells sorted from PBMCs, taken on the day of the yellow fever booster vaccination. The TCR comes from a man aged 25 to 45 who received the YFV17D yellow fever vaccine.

The CDR3: CASSQVVSFSSGANVLTF. CDR3 DNA sequence: TGTGCCAGCAGCCAAGTCGTCAGCTTCAGCTCTGGGGCCAACGTCCTGACTTTC. V usage is TRBV3-1 and J usage is TRBJ2-6; D is ambiguous. The CDR3 contains 18 residues. Per the germline V gene, CDR1 is LGHDT and CDR2 is YNNKEL (reference sequence). The V and J ends lost 1 base and 0 bases respectively, with 13 bases between them.